The subject of this entry is one TCR beta chain. The antigen remains undetermined. The germline gene is not matched at one end of the junction; a read error may be the cause. The CDR3 totals 13 residues. Germline values: CDR1 MNHEY, CDR2 SMNVEV (reference sequence). This record comes from a study of T cell responses to AZD1222 COVID-19 vaccine. Regarding the study as a whole: Spike-specific TCR breadth and depth were elevated following two AZD1222 doses. At baseline, just 6 or 7 AZD1222 recipients tested seropositive.

Assay: immunoSEQ multiplex PCR; the TCRdb copy retains only in-frame clones and omits some. The data show 160,000 or so clones, about 88% seen once. The chain has TRBV27 and TRBJ1-2; D gene ambiguous. The starting material was peripheral blood, obtained on day 0 of AZD1222 vaccination. This clonotype originated in an adult in good health. CDR3 region: CASSLEGRGGFAF. CDR3 nucleotides: TGTGCCAGCAGTTTAGAGGGTCGGGGTGGCTTCGCCTTC.